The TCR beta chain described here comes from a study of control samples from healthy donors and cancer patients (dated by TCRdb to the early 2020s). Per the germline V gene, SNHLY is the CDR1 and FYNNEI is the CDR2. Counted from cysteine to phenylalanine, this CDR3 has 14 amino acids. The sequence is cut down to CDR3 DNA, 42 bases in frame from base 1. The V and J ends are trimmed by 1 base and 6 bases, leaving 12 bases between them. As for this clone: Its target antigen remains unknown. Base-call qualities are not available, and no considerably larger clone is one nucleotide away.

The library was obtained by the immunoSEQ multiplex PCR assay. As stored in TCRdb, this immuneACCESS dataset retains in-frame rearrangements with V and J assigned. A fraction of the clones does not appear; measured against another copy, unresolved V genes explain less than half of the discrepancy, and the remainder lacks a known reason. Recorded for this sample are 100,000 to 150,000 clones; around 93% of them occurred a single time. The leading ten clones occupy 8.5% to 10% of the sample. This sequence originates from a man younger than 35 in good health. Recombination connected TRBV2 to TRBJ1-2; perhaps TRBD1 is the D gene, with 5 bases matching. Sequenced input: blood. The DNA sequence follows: TGTGCCAGCAGTGAAGGGCCCCCGACAGATGGCTACACCTTC. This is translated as CASSEGPPTDGYTF. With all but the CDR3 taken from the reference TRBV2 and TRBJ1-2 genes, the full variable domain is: EPEVTQTPSHQVTQMGQEVILRCVPISNHLYFYWYRQILGQKVEFLVSFYNNEISEKSEIFDDQFSVERPDGSNFTLKIRSTKLEDSAMYFCASSEGPPTDGYTFGSGTRLTVV.